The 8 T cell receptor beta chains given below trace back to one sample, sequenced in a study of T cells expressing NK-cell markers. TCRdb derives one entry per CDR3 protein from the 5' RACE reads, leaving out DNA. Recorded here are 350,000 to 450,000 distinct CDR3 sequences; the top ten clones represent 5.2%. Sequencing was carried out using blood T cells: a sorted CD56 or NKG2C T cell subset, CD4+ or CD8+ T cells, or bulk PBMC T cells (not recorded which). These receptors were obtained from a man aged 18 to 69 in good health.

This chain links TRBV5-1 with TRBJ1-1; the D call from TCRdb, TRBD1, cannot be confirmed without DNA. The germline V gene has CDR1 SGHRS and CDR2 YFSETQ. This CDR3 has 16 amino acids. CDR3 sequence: CASSLVGGSGNTEAFF.

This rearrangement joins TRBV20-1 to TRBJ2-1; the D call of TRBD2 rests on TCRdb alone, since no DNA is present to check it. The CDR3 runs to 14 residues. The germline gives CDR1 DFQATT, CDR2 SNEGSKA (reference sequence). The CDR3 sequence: CSASGLADQAEQFF.

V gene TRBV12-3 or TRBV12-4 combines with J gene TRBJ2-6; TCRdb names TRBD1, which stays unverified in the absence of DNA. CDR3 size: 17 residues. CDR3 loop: CASSLRTGISEANVLTF.

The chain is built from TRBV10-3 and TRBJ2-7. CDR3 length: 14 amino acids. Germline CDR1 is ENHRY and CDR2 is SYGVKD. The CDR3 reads CAISEIPQLYEQYF.

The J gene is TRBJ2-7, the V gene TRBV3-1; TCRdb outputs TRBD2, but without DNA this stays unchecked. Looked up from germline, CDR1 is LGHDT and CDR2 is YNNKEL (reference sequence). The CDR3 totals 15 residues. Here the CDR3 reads CASSPSTGSGYEQYF.

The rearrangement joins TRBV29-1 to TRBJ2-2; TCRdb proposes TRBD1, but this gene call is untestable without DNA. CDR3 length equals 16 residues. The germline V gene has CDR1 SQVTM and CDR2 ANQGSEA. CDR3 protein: CSVPLGQGGRYGELFF.

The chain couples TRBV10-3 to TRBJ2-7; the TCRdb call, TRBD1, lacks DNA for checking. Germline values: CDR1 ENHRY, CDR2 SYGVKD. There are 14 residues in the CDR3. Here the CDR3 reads CAIRDQTGYYEQYF.

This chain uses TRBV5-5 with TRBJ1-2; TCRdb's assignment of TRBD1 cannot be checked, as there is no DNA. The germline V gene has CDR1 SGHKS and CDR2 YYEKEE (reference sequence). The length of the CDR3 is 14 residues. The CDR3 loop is CASSPDRGLRSYTF.